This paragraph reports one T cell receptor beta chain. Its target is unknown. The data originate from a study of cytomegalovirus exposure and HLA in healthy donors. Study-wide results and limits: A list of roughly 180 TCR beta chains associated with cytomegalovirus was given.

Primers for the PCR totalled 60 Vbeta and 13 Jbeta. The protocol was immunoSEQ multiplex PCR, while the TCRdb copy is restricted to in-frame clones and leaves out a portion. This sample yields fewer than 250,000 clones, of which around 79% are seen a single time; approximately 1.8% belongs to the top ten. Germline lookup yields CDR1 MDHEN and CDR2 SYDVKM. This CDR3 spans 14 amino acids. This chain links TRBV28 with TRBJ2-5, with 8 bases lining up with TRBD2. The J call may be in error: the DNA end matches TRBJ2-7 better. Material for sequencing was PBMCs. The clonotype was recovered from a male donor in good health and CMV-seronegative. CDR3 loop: CASSLSGSLYEQYF. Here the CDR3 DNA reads TGTGCCAGCAGTTTAAGCGGGAGTCTGTACGAGCAGTACTTC.